The subject of this entry is one T cell receptor beta chain. The antigen remains unidentified. From germline, CDR1 is SNHLY and CDR2 FYNNEI. This CDR3 contains 14 residues. Trimming stripped 7 bases from V and 11 bases from J, with 20 bases between. The entry originates in a study of T cell repertoires in cytomegalovirus infection. Study information: Selected CMV epitopes included recently identified HLA-C-restricted ones as well as well-studied HLA-B-restricted ones. Both a matching HLA type and CMV infection were indicated by public TCR beta signatures. Regarding the study as a whole: Frequencies of public TCR beta families were cumulated, and this identified carriers of CMV plus the relevant HLA.

Each CDR3 protein gets one entry after TCRdb re-called the reads with MiXCR. This sample has tens of thousands of distinct CDR3 sequences; under 30% occur once, and the top ten carry approximately 49%. Sequenced here: CD8+ T cells from cultured PBMCs, sampled from culture after CMV antigen stimulation. The chain couples TRBV2 to TRBJ2-2; D may be TRBD2 (5 bases). The sequence was obtained from a human donor in good health (CMV status not recorded). Some clones in this sample may be carry-over from other donors' samples. CDR3 loop: CASMSLGEKTELFF. The DNA of the CDR3 is TGTGCCAGCATGTCCCTTGGGGAGAAGACAGAGCTGTTTTTT. The complete variable domain, with remaining parts taken from reference TRBV2 and TRBJ2-2, reads EPEVTQTPSHQVTQMGQEVILRCVPISNHLYFYWYRQILGQKVEFLVSFYNNEISEKSEIFDDQFSVERPDGSNFTLKIRSTKLEDSAMYFCASMSLGEKTELFFGEGSRLTVL.